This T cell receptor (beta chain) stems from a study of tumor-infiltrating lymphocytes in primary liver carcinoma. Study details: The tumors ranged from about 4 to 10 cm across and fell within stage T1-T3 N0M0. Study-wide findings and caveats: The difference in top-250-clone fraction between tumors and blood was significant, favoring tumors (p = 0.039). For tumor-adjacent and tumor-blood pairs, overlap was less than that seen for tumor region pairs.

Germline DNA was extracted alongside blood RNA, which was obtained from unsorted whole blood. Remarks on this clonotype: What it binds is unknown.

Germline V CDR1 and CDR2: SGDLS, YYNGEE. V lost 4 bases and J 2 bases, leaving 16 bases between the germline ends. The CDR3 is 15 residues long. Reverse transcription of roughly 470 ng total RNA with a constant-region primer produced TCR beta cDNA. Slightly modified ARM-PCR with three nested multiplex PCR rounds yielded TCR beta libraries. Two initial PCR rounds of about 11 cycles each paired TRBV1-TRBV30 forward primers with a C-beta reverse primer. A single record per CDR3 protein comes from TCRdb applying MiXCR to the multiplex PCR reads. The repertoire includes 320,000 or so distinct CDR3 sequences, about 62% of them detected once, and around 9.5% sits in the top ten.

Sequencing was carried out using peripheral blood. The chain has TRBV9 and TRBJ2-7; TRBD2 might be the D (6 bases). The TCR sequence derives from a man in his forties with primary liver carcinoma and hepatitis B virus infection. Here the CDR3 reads CASSIGGAGPYEQYF. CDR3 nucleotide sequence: TGTGCCAGCAGCATCGGGGGAGCAGGGCCCTACGAGCAGTACTTC.